This is a list of T cell receptor beta chains from one sample in a study of regulatory T cells in long-lasting Graves disease. MiXCR, applied by TCRdb to the multiplex PCR reads, yields one record per CDR3 protein. Of 400,000 or so distinct CDR3 sequences listed, more than 20% were seen once; the top ten hold roughly 20%. The source was peripheral blood mononuclear cells (PBMCs), collected when the disease was refractory, from a patient treated with antithyroid drugs. These receptors all stem from a female donor with Graves disease. CDR3s include the opening cysteine and the closing phenylalanine or tryptophan. D genes are given only for firm matches. Clone size is not always given. Where it is, it says once, few, many or a class for expanded clones.

j_call	v_call	clone_size	d_call	cdr3_aa	cdr3_nt
TRBJ2-7	TRBV6-1	many	TRBD2	CANRRRTSGRAPYEQYF	TGTGCCAACCGAAGACGGACTAGCGGGAGGGCGCCCTACGAGCAGTACTTC
TRBJ1-6	TRBV5-1	once	.	CASSFDGMNSPLHF	TGCGCCAGCAGCTTCGACGGGATGAATTCACCCCTCCACTTT
TRBJ2-7	TRBV27	.	TRBD2	CASSPLPSGNYEQYF	TGTGCCAGCAGTCCCCTTCCTAGCGGGAACTACGAGCAGTACTTC
TRBJ2-5	TRBV20-1	.	.	CSAKDGGRETQYF	TGCAGTGCTAAAGATGGGGGGCGAGAGACCCAGTACTTC
TRBJ2-5	TRBV29-1	.	TRBD1	CSVRGQGGETQYF	TGCAGCGTTCGGGGACAGGGGGGAGAGACCCAGTACTTC
TRBJ1-4	TRBV7-2	many	.	CASSSGVGGTNEKLFF	TGTGCCAGCAGCTCGGGGGTTGGGGGAACTAATGAAAAACTGTTTTTT
TRBJ1-2	TRBV11-2	many	TRBD1	CASSLGSGGDYGYTF	TGTGCCAGCAGCTTAGGTTCAGGGGGAGACTATGGCTACACCTTC
TRBJ2-5	TRBV12-3/TRBV12-4	few	TRBD2	CASTRGLAGGGTQYF	TGTGCCAGCACTAGAGGACTAGCGGGCGGAGGGACCCAGTACTTC
TRBJ2-5	TRBV7-9	many	.	CASSTWATPGETQYF	TGTGCCAGCAGCACCTGGGCCACCCCCGGGGAGACCCAGTACTTC
TRBJ2-2	TRBV6-4	.	TRBD2	CASSYSSGTSGSGPPTGELFF	TGTGCCAGCAGTTACTCGTCGGGGACTAGCGGGAGCGGTCCGCCCACCGGGGAGCTGTTTTTT
TRBJ1-2	TRBV3-1	many	TRBD1	CASSLQGNYGYTF	TGTGCCAGCAGCTTACAGGGGAACTATGGCTACACCTTC
TRBJ1-1	TRBV2	many	.	CASSVTGAGVGTEAFF	TGTGCCAGCAGTGTTACCGGGGCAGGGGTGGGCACTGAAGCTTTCTTT
TRBJ1-1	TRBV27	many	TRBD1	CASSLTGYLNTEAFF	TGTGCCAGCAGTTTGACAGGGTATCTGAACACTGAAGCTTTCTTT
TRBJ2-5	TRBV13	many	TRBD1	CASSRRTGGETQYF	TGTGCCAGCAGCCGGCGGACAGGGGGAGAGACCCAGTACTTC
TRBJ1-4	TRBV20-1	.	.	CSASGRLEKLFF	TGCAGTGCTAGTGGGCGGCTTGAAAAACTGTTTTTT
TRBJ2-3	TRBV2	.	.	CASSEGPGRDTQYF	TGTGCCAGCAGTGAAGGGCCAGGTAGAGATACGCAGTATTTT
TRBJ1-5	TRBV12-3/TRBV12-4	many	TRBD1	CASRPTGGREPQHF	TGTGCCAGCCGACCGACAGGGGGTAGGGAGCCCCAGCATTTT
TRBJ2-7	TRBV20-1	few	.	CSAKVRERYEQYF	TGCAGTGCTAAGGTACGGGAGAGGTACGAGCAGTACTTC
TRBJ2-5	TRBV19	few	.	CASSIVHRETQYF	TGTGCCAGTAGTATCGTCCATCGAGAGACCCAGTACTTC
TRBJ1-1	TRBV19	.	TRBD1	CASSTGTGSWNTEAFF	TGTGCCAGTAGTACCGGGACAGGGAGTTGGAACACTGAAGCTTTCTTT
TRBJ2-4	TRBV2	many	.	CASSEARHPSQNIQYF	TGTGCCAGCAGTGAAGCGAGACACCCGTCCCAAAACATTCAGTACTTC
TRBJ2-5	TRBV18	.	.	CASSPRQGGTETQYF	TGTGCCAGCTCACCCCGACAGGGAGGGACAGAGACCCAGTACTTC
TRBJ2-1	TRBV4-3	.	.	CASSQDVDGSAYNEQFF	TGCGCCAGCAGCCAAGATGTGGACGGGAGCGCCTACAATGAGCAGTTCTTC
TRBJ1-5	TRBV27	many	.	CASSLSAGNQPQHF	TGTGCCAGCAGTTTATCTGCAGGCAATCAGCCCCAGCATTTT
TRBJ1-5	TRBV6-1	few	TRBD1	CASSEDRGLYSNQPQHF	TGTGCCAGCAGCGAGGACAGGGGGCTGTATAGCAATCAGCCCCAGCATTTT
TRBJ2-7	TRBV5-1	many	TRBD2	CASSLGLARTYEQYF	TGTGCCAGCAGCCTGGGACTAGCGCGCACCTACGAGCAGTACTTC
TRBJ1-5	TRBV7-2	many	.	CASSPSGGNQPQHF	TGTGCCAGCAGTCCCTCGGGGGGCAATCAGCCCCAGCATTTT
TRBJ2-7	TRBV12-3/TRBV12-4	many	.	CASSRVLYEQYF	TGTGCCAGCAGTAGGGTCCTCTACGAGCAGTACTTC
TRBJ2-7	TRBV7-9	many	.	CASSPATNEQYF	TGTGCCAGCAGCCCCGCAACCAACGAGCAGTACTTC
TRBJ1-1	TRBV2	many	TRBD1	CASSGQGALTEAFF	TGTGCCAGCAGTGGACAGGGGGCGCTGACTGAAGCTTTCTTT
TRBJ2-1	TRBV28	.	TRBD2	CASSSSGRANEQFF	TGTGCCAGCAGTTCTAGCGGGAGGGCGAATGAGCAGTTCTTC
TRBJ2-5	TRBV4-3	few	.	CASSQEIGLAPRETQYF	TGCGCCAGCAGCCAAGAAATCGGGCTTGCCCCGCGGGAGACCCAGTACTTC
TRBJ2-5	TRBV24-1	.	TRBD1	CATSDSTDRAQETQYF	TGTGCCACCAGTGATTCAACAGACAGGGCTCAAGAGACCCAGTACTTC
TRBJ1-1	TRBV28	.	.	CASSSSGQGMNTEAFF	TGTGCCAGCAGCTCTTCGGGGCAGGGGATGAACACTGAAGCTTTCTTT
TRBJ1-6	TRBV20-1	.	.	CSARDSGPIGSPLHF	TGCAGTGCTAGAGATTCGGGGCCCATCGGTTCACCCCTCCACTTT
TRBJ1-1	TRBV20-1	.	.	CSATGQGWGGEKKPFF	TGCAGTGCAACCGGTCAGGGTTGGGGCGGGGAGAAGAAACCTTTCTTT
TRBJ1-5	TRBV20-1	.	.	CSAGLGPERNQPQHF	TGCAGTGCTGGCTTGGGGCCAGAGCGCAATCAGCCCCAGCATTTT
TRBJ1-2	TRBV10-3	.	TRBD1	CAIRVSTGGGYGYTF	TGTGCCATCAGAGTCTCTACAGGGGGCGGCTATGGCTACACCTTC
TRBJ2-5	TRBV28	many	TRBD1	CASSLKFGTGRRAF	TGTGCCAGCAGTTTAAAGTTCGGGACAGGGAGAAGGGCCTTC
TRBJ1-5	TRBV7-2	many	.	CASSLEVGTVNQPQHF	TGTGCCAGCAGCTTAGAAGTGGGCACGGTCAATCAGCCCCAGCATTTT
TRBJ2-5	TRBV28	many	.	CASTLGGQETQYF	TGTGCCAGCACCTTAGGGGGCCAAGAGACCCAGTACTTC
TRBJ2-2	TRBV5-1	.	.	CASSLEGYSGELFF	TGCGCCAGCAGCTTGGAAGGGTACTCCGGGGAGCTGTTTTTT
TRBJ2-5	TRBV7-8	many	.	CASSPSETQYF	TGTGCCAGCAGCCCCTCAGAGACCCAGTACTTC
TRBJ1-1	TRBV12-3/TRBV12-4	many	.	CASSLWGAAFF	TGTGCCAGCAGTTTGTGGGGAGCAGCTTTCTTT
TRBJ2-7	TRBV7-3	few	.	CASSSASLQSYEQYF	TGTGCCAGCAGCTCCGCATCCTTACAAAGCTACGAGCAGTACTTC
TRBJ1-1	TRBV19	few	.	CASSMGSTEAFF	TGTGCCAGTAGTATGGGCAGCACTGAAGCTTTCTTT
TRBJ2-7	TRBV11-2	many	.	CASSFRGAGYEQYF	TGTGCCAGCAGCTTCCGCGGGGCCGGCTACGAGCAGTACTTC
TRBJ2-3	TRBV29-1	.	.	CSVETRDTPSTDTQYF	TGCAGCGTTGAAACGCGTGACACTCCTAGCACAGATACGCAGTATTTT
TRBJ2-7	TRBV6-2/TRBV6-3	many	.	CASSTYTSYSYEQYF	TGTGCCAGCAGTACCTACACCTCCTACTCCTACGAGCAGTACTTC